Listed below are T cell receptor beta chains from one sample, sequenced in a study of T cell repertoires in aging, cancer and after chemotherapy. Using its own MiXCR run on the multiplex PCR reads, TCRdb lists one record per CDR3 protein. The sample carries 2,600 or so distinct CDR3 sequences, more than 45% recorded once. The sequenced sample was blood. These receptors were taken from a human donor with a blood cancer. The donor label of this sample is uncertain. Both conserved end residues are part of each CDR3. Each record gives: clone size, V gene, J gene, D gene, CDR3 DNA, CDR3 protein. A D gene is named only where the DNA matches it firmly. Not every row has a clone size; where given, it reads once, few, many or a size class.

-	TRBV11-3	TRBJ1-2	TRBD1	TGTGCCAGCAGCTTAGCCCTCCCGGGACAGGGTAGTATTGGCTACACCTTC	CASSLALPGQGSIGYTF
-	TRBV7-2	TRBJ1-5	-	TGTGCCAGCAGCATCTACAGGGATAATCAGCCCCAGCATTTT	CASSIYRDNQPQHF
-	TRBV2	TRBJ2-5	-	TGTGCCTCGGCTGGGGGGGGCGCGGAGACCCAGTACTTC	CASAGGGAETQYF
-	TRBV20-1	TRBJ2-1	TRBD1	TGCAGTGCTAGAGATCAGTATGGGACAGGCAGCTCCTACAATGAGCAGTTCTTC	CSARDQYGTGSSYNEQFF
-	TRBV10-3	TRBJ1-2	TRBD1	TGTGCCATCAGGGCGGGACAGGGGGCTAACTATGGCTACACCTTC	CAIRAGQGANYGYTF
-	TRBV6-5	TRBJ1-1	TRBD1	TGTGCCAGCAGAGGACAGGGGGCTGGGAACACTGAAGCTTTCTTT	CASRGQGAGNTEAFF
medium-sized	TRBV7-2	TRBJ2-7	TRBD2	TGTGCCAGCAGCTTAGCGCGGCTAGCGGGATCTAGGGGCTCCTACGAGCAGTACTTC	CASSLARLAGSRGSYEQYF
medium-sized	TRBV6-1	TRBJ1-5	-	TGTGCCAGCATGGAGACCGGAGTTTTTCGGCCCCAGCATTTT	CASMETGVFRPQHF
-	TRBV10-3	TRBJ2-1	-	TGTGCCATCAGGTTATCAGAACAGGGCGGCAATGAGCAGTTCTTC	CAIRLSEQGGNEQFF
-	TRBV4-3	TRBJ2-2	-	TGCGCCAGCAGCCAAGATCACCAGCGGAGGAACACCGGGGAGCTGTTTTTT	CASSQDHQRRNTGELFF
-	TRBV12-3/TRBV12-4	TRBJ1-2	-	TGTGCCAGCAGTTTGGCTAGGGGGAAGAATGGCTACACCTTC	CASSLARGKNGYTF
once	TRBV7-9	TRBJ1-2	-	TGTGCCAGCAGCTTAGCGCCCGGGATCTATGGCTACACCTTC	CASSLAPGIYGYTF
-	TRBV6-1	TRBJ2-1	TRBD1	TGTGCCAGCAGTTTTCCGGGACAGGGTTTAAGTGAGCAGTTCTTC	CASSFPGQGLSEQFF
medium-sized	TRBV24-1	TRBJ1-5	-	TGTGCCACCAGTCGGGGGTTATATCAGCCCCAGCATTTT	CATSRGLYQPQHF
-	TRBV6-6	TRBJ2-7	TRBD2	TGTGCCAGCAGTCCATACCCCCCCCGGACTAGCGATCACGAGCAGTACTTC	CASSPYPPRTSDHEQYF
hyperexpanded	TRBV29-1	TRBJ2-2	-	TGCAGCGCCGCATGGAACACCGGGGAGCTGTTTTTT	CSAAWNTGELFF
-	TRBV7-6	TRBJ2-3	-	TGTGCCAGCAGCTTCCTGGGAGATACGCAGTATTTT	CASSFLGDTQYF
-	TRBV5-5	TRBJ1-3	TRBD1	TGTGCCAGCAGCAGACAGGGGCGCGGAAACACCATATATTTT	CASSRQGRGNTIYF
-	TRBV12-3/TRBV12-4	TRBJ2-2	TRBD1	TGTGCCAGCAGTTTAAGAGGGGGCGTAATCGGGGAGCTGTTTTTT	CASSLRGGVIGELFF
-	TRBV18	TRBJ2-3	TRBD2	TGTGCCAGCTCACCGACTAGCGGCACAGATACGCAGTATTTT	CASSPTSGTDTQYF
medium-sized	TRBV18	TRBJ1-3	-	TGTGCCAGCTCTGAACAGACAACCGATGGAAACACCATATATTTT	CASSEQTTDGNTIYF
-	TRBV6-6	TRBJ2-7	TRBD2	TGTGCCAGCAGCCCCAGGGCGAGCGGGGGGGCCAACGAGCAGTACTTC	CASSPRASGGANEQYF
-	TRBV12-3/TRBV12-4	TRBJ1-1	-	TGTGCCAGCAGTTTTGCTACGGGCACTGAAGCTTTCTTT	CASSFATGTEAFF
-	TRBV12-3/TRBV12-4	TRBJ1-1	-	TGTGCCACCATGGGGGGGGGCACTGTGAACACTGAAGCTTTCTTT	CATMGGGTVNTEAFF
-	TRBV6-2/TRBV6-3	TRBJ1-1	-	TGTGCCAGCAGTTACTCGAACGTACAGGGTGAAGCTTTCTTT	CASSYSNVQGEAFF
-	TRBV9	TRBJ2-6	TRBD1	TGTGCCAGCAGCCCAACCGGGACAGTGACCCCTGGGGCCAACGTCCTGACTTTC	CASSPTGTVTPGANVLTF
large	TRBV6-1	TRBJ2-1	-	TGTGCCAGCAGTGAAGAGGACAGCTCCTACAATGAGCAGTTCTTC	CASSEEDSSYNEQFF
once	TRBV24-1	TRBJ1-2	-	TGTGCCACCAGTGATTATGGGGGATACACCTTC	CATSDYGGYTF
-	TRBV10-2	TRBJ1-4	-	TGCGCCAGCAGTGACTCAGTGAGTCTGGGTAATGAAAAACTGTTTTTT	CASSDSVSLGNEKLFF
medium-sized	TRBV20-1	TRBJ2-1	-	TGCAGTGCTAGAAGGAACGAATACAATGAGCAGTTCTTC	CSARRNEYNEQFF
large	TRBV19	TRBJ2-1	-	TGTGCCAGTACCGGTGGGGCCGCGGGTTGGCGACCTCTCTCCTATGAGCAGTTCTTC	CASTGGAAGWRPLSYEQFF
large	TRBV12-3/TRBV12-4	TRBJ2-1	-	TGTGCCAGCAGTTTCTCGGTGGGGGAGCAGTTCTTC	CASSFSVGEQFF
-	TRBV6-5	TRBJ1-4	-	TGTGCCAGCAGTCACGGGGCGAATGAAAAACTGTTTTTT	CASSHGANEKLFF
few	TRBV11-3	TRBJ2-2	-	TGTGCCAGCAGCTTATGGCCGACCGACTTAACCGGGGAGCTGTTTTTT	CASSLWPTDLTGELFF
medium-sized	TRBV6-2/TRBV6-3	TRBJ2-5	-	TGTGCCAGCAGGGACACAGGTACGAGAGAGACCCAGTACTTC	CASRDTGTRETQYF
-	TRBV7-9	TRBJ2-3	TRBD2	TGTGCCAGCAGCTTGGATCTAGCGGGGGGCACAGATACGCAGTATTTT	CASSLDLAGGTDTQYF
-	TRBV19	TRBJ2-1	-	TGTGCCAGTAGCCCTACGCGCTACAATGAGCAGTTCTTC	CASSPTRYNEQFF
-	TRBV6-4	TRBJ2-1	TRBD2	TGTGCCAGCAGCGTCATAGCGGGGGGGCCGAATGAGCAGTTCTTC	CASSVIAGGPNEQFF
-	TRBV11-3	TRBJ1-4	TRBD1	TGTGCCAGCAGCTTAGGACAGGGGGCGCCGGCTGAAAAACTGTTTTTT	CASSLGQGAPAEKLFF
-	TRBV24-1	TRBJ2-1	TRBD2	TGTGCCACCAGTGACCCCGGGACTAGCGGGTTCGATGAGCAGTTCTTC	CATSDPGTSGFDEQFF
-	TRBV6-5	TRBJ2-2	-	TGTGCCAGCCGCCCGGGGTGGAGCACCGGGGAGCTGTTTTTT	CASRPGWSTGELFF